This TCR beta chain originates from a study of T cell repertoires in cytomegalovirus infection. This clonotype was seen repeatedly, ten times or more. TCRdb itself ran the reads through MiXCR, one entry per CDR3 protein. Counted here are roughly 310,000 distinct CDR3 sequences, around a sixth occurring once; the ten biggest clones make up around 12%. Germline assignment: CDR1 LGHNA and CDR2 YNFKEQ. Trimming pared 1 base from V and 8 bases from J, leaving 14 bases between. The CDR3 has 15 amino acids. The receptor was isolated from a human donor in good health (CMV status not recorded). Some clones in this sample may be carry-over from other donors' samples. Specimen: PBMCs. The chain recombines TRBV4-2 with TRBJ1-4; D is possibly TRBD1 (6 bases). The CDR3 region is CASSQGQQGNEKLFF. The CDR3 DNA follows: TGTGCCAGCAGCCAAGGGCAACAGGGCAACGAAAAACTGTTTTTT.